This is a list of T cell receptor beta chains from one sample in a study of metastatic and nonmetastatic thyroid tumors. Via MiXCR, TCRdb re-called the PCR reads. There are about 19,000 clones in the sample; 32% occur only once, and less than 25% lies in the top ten. Sequencing input: adjacent normal tissue. These receptors all stem from a female donor with papillary thyroid cancer or a benign thyroid nodule (not recorded which). Some clones in this sample may be carry-over from other donors' samples. CDR3s include the opening cysteine and the closing phenylalanine or tryptophan. A D gene is named only where the DNA matches it firmly. For some rows the clone size is stated as once, few or many, or as a class when expanded; others skip it.

length: 15; D: TRBD1; V: TRBV28; J: TRBJ2-3; size: few; DNA: TGTGCCAGCAGATCCCGGGACAGACTCACAGATACGCAGTATTTT; CDR3: CASRSRDRLTDTQYF
length: 15; D: .; V: TRBV27; J: TRBJ2-7; size: few; DNA: TGTGCCAGCAGTTTATCGCCAGGGATCGTCGGCGAGCAGTACTTC; CDR3: CASSLSPGIVGEQYF
length: 13; D: TRBD1; V: TRBV20-1; J: TRBJ2-7; size: many; DNA: TGCAGTGCTCCGGACAGGTTCACCTACGAGCAGTACTTC; CDR3: CSAPDRFTYEQYF
length: 13; D: .; V: TRBV6-1; J: TRBJ2-7; size: few; DNA: TGTGCCAGCAGCGGGGGACAGACCTACGAGCAGTACTTC; CDR3: CASSGGQTYEQYF
length: 19; D: TRBD2; V: TRBV24-1; J: TRBJ2-3; size: few; DNA: TGTGCCACCAGTGATTGGGGACTAGCTTCGACGGGCGATGCAGATACGCAGTATTTT; CDR3: CATSDWGLASTGDADTQYF
length: 16; D: .; V: TRBV6-5; J: TRBJ2-7; size: .; DNA: TGTGCCAGCAGTTACAGGCCTAGCGCCAGCTCCTACGAGCAGTACTTC; CDR3: CASSYRPSASSYEQYF
length: 19; D: TRBD1; V: TRBV13; J: TRBJ2-1; size: .; DNA: TGTGCCAGCAGCTCTACACTTTATCCCGGGACAGGGATTTGCAATGAGCAGTTCTTC; CDR3: CASSSTLYPGTGICNEQFF
length: 15; D: .; V: TRBV9; J: TRBJ2-3; size: few; DNA: TGTGCCAGCAGCGACGGAGGGTCTAGCACAGATACGCAGTATTTT; CDR3: CASSDGGSSTDTQYF
length: 15; D: .; V: TRBV15; J: TRBJ1-4; size: few; DNA: TGTGCCACCACCCCCAGGTCGGGCCGGGGTGAAAAACTGTTTTTT; CDR3: CATTPRSGRGEKLFF
length: 14; D: TRBD2; V: TRBV20-1; J: TRBJ2-1; size: .; DNA: TGCAGTGCTGCAATCGGGGGGGCCTACAATGAGCAGTTCTTC; CDR3: CSAAIGGAYNEQFF
length: 14; D: .; V: TRBV19; J: TRBJ2-2; size: medium-sized; DNA: TGTGCCAGTTCCGGGACGCCGAACACCGGGGAGCTGTTTTTT; CDR3: CASSGTPNTGELFF
length: 14; D: .; V: TRBV19; J: TRBJ1-6; size: .; DNA: TGTGCCAGTAGTAGATCAGGGGAGCGTTCACCCCTCCACTTT; CDR3: CASSRSGERSPLHF
length: 13; D: .; V: TRBV3-1; J: TRBJ1-2; size: medium-sized; DNA: TGTGCCAGCAGACACAGGGATAACTATGGCTACACCTTC; CDR3: CASRHRDNYGYTF
length: 14; D: .; V: TRBV27; J: TRBJ1-5; size: few; DNA: TGTGCCAGCAGACTATGGGGGACCAATCAGCCCCAGCATTTT; CDR3: CASRLWGTNQPQHF
length: 13; D: .; V: TRBV6-6; J: TRBJ2-1; size: .; DNA: TGTGCCAGCAGTTACGCCAGGGGGGATGAGCAGTTCTTC; CDR3: CASSYARGDEQFF
length: 19; D: TRBD2; V: TRBV30; J: TRBJ2-6; size: .; DNA: TGTGCCTGGAGTAGGGAGACTAGCGGGGATCTCTCTGGGGCCAACGTCCTGACTTTC; CDR3: CAWSRETSGDLSGANVLTF
length: 11; D: .; V: TRBV2; J: TRBJ2-1; size: .; DNA: TGTGCGGGCACCCCGGCAAATGAGCAGTTCTTC; CDR3: CAGTPANEQFF
length: 14; D: .; V: TRBV11-3; J: TRBJ2-3; size: medium-sized; DNA: TGTGCCAGCACAGAAGCGGACCACACAGATACGCAGTATTTT; CDR3: CASTEADHTDTQYF
length: 13; D: .; V: TRBV20-1; J: TRBJ2-7; size: many; DNA: TGCAGTGCTAGAAATGTGGATACCTACGAGCAGTACTTC; CDR3: CSARNVDTYEQYF
length: 15; D: TRBD1; V: TRBV30; J: TRBJ1-2; size: once; DNA: TGTGCCTCGTCCGGGACAGGGGCCTTAAGGGATGGCTACACCTTC; CDR3: CASSGTGALRDGYTF
length: 15; D: TRBD2; V: TRBV7-6; J: TRBJ2-1; size: many; DNA: TGTGCCAGCAGCTTAGAGCGGGGGGGCCACAATGAGCAGTTCTTC; CDR3: CASSLERGGHNEQFF
length: 13; D: .; V: TRBV30; J: TRBJ1-2; size: .; DNA: TGTGCCTGGAGTGGGGAGAACCTGGATGGCTACACCTTC; CDR3: CAWSGENLDGYTF
length: 15; D: .; V: TRBV12-3/TRBV12-4; J: TRBJ1-1; size: .; DNA: TGTGCCAGCAGTTTAATGGGGGGCGAGAACACTGAAGCTTTCTTT; CDR3: CASSLMGGENTEAFF
length: 18; D: .; V: TRBV6-4; J: TRBJ2-1; size: few; DNA: TGTGCCAGCAGTTACTCCTCACAACCCCGGTTAGTTCTCGATGAGCAGTTCTTC; CDR3: CASSYSSQPRLVLDEQFF
length: 16; D: TRBD2; V: TRBV6-1; J: TRBJ2-7; size: .; DNA: TGTGCCAGCAGTGACGCTTCAGCCAGCGGGGCCTACGAGCAGTACTTC; CDR3: CASSDASASGAYEQYF
length: 14; D: .; V: TRBV7-8; J: TRBJ1-6; size: .; DNA: TGTGCCAGCAGTGGCTGGACGGAGAATTCACCCCTCCACTTT; CDR3: CASSGWTENSPLHF
length: 13; D: .; V: TRBV27; J: TRBJ2-5; size: .; DNA: TGTGCCAGCATCGGGACGGGACGGGAGACCCAGTACTTC; CDR3: CASIGTGRETQYF
length: 13; D: .; V: TRBV30; J: TRBJ1-5; size: .; DNA: TGTGCCTGGAGTCGCGGGCGTGATCAGCCCCAGCATTTT; CDR3: CAWSRGRDQPQHF
length: 16; D: .; V: TRBV27; J: TRBJ2-3; size: few; DNA: TGTGCCAGCAGTTTCACGGGGGGCCGGAGCACAGATACGCAGTATTTT; CDR3: CASSFTGGRSTDTQYF
length: 15; D: .; V: TRBV6-1; J: TRBJ1-2; size: .; DNA: TGTGCCAGCAGGCGCTCTGGACAGTCCAGCGGGGGCTACACCTTC; CDR3: CASRRSGQSSGGYTF
length: 13; D: .; V: TRBV12-3/TRBV12-4; J: TRBJ2-2; size: few; DNA: TGTGCCGGTCGGACACCTAACACCGGGAAGCTGTTTTTT; CDR3: CAGRTPNTGKLFF
length: 15; D: TRBD1; V: TRBV29-1; J: TRBJ1-2; size: .; DNA: TGCAGCGTTTCGCCGGGACAGGGGGCATCTAACGGCTACACCTTC; CDR3: CSVSPGQGASNGYTF
length: 14; D: .; V: TRBV9; J: TRBJ2-2; size: many; DNA: TGTGCCAGCAGCGCCGACCTAAACACCGGGGAGCTGTTTTTT; CDR3: CASSADLNTGELFF
length: 20; D: .; V: TRBV28; J: TRBJ1-4; size: .; DNA: TGTGCCAGCAGTTTTTGCTGGAGCGGGTTGTGGGGGGAAACTAATGAAAAACTGTTTTTT; CDR3: CASSFCWSGLWGETNEKLFF
length: 19; D: TRBD2; V: TRBV19; J: TRBJ2-2; size: .; DNA: TGTGCCAGTAGTATATCGGCGGCCTTCGAAGCGGGAGGGCCCGGGGAGCTGTTTTTT; CDR3: CASSISAAFEAGGPGELFF
length: 14; D: .; V: TRBV6-1; J: TRBJ2-1; size: few; DNA: TGTGCCAGCAGTTCGGGAGAGGTTAACAATGAGCAGTTCTTC; CDR3: CASSSGEVNNEQFF
length: 17; D: TRBD1; V: TRBV19; J: TRBJ1-6; size: .; DNA: TGTGCCAGTAGGGTACAGGGGCCTAGCTCCTATAATTCACCCCTCCACTTT; CDR3: CASRVQGPSSYNSPLHF
length: 15; D: .; V: TRBV11-1; J: TRBJ2-3; size: once; DNA: TGTGCCAGCAGCCTACAGGGTAGGAGCACAGATACGCAGTATTTT; CDR3: CASSLQGRSTDTQYF
length: 13; D: .; V: TRBV20-1; J: TRBJ2-7; size: once; DNA: TGCAGCGTTCCGAGCGGCGCTATGTACGAGCAGTACTTC; CDR3: CSVPSGAMYEQYF
length: 15; D: .; V: TRBV18; J: TRBJ1-3; size: .; DNA: TGTGCCAGCTCTCTGAACTCGGCCTCTGGAAACACCATATATTTT; CDR3: CASSLNSASGNTIYF
length: 14; D: .; V: TRBV6-1; J: TRBJ2-7; size: .; DNA: TGTGCCAGCAAGGCAGGTCGAACCTCCTACGAGCAGTACTTC; CDR3: CASKAGRTSYEQYF
length: 18; D: TRBD2; V: TRBV7-8; J: TRBJ2-7; size: few; DNA: TGTGCCAGCAGCTTTACCGGGACTAGCGGGAGCTCCGCCTACGAGCAGTACTTC; CDR3: CASSFTGTSGSSAYEQYF
length: 15; D: .; V: TRBV11-2; J: TRBJ2-3; size: medium-sized; DNA: TGTGCCAGCAGCTTAGGACAAATTAGCACAGATACGCAGTATTTT; CDR3: CASSLGQISTDTQYF
length: 14; D: TRBD1; V: TRBV6-5; J: TRBJ1-5; size: many; DNA: TGTGCCAGCAGTTACCTTACAGGGGATCAGCCCCAGCATTTT; CDR3: CASSYLTGDQPQHF
length: 15; D: .; V: TRBV9; J: TRBJ1-3; size: many; DNA: TGTGCCAGCAGCGAGGGGACAAGCTCTGGAAACACCATATATTTT; CDR3: CASSEGTSSGNTIYF
length: 13; D: .; V: TRBV19; J: TRBJ1-5; size: .; DNA: TGTGCCAGTAGTATTCGGGCTTGGCAGCCCCAGCATTTT; CDR3: CASSIRAWQPQHF
length: 16; D: .; V: TRBV7-3; J: TRBJ2-1; size: .; DNA: TGTGCCAGCAGCTTATACGGGTCGAGCTCCTACAATGAGCAGTTCTTC; CDR3: CASSLYGSSSYNEQFF
length: 15; D: .; V: TRBV4-1; J: TRBJ1-2; size: few; DNA: TGCGCCAGCAGCCAAGAACAATCAGGGTTGGCAGGCTACACCTTC; CDR3: CASSQEQSGLAGYTF